This T cell receptor beta chain came from a study of T-cell reconstitution after alpha-beta-depleted transplantation in children. The V gene's germline CDR1 is SEHNR and CDR2 FQNEAQ (reference sequence). The CDR3 sequence is 13 residues long. V was pared by 5 bases and J by 8 bases, with 13 bases between. Unique molecular identifiers were used in preparing the TCRbeta library. TCRdb reprocessed the PCR reads via MiXCR and lists one record per CDR3 protein. The sample holds about 500,000 distinct CDR3 sequences, 30% to 35% seen once. The clonotype comes from a human donor who donated a stem cell graft to a child with aplastic anemia. This specimen consisted of PBMCs from the stem cell graft donor, obtained from the stem cell graft. This rearrangement joins TRBV7-9 to TRBJ2-1, with D uncertain. The CDR3 reads CASSPSSRDEQFF. DNA for the CDR3: TGTGCCAGCAGCCCGAGTAGCCGGGATGAGCAGTTCTTC.